The clone carrying this T cell receptor (beta chain) was detected only a few times. The antigen is undetermined. This sample is drawn from a study of T cells after yellow fever vaccination. Points from the study as a whole: Most primary-vaccination clones reappeared after the booster (about 97% CD4, about 88% CD8).

Looked up from germline, CDR1 is KGHSH and CDR2 is LQKENI. The ends were cut back, 5 bases at V and 2 bases at J, with 17 bases in the middle. The CDR3 loop spans 16 amino acids. The authors made TCR cDNA by 5'RACE template switching, adding a universal primer site and UMIs. TCRdb itself ran the 5' RACE reads through MiXCR, one entry per CDR3 protein. The sample lists some 670,000 distinct CDR3 sequences; around an eighth were seen once. The TCR was taken from a man aged 25 to 40 who received the YFV17D yellow fever vaccine. V and J are TRBV18 and TRBJ2-3; D assignment may be TRBD1 or TRBD2 (5 bases each). The sample in question was PBMCs, obtained on the day of the yellow fever booster vaccination. CDR3 nucleotides: TGTGCCAGCTCAGCTATGACCGGGACCGTCACAGATACGCAGTATTTT. It specifies CASSAMTGTVTDTQYF.